A single sample is the source of the 11 T cell receptor beta chains below, sequenced in a study of cytomegalovirus exposure and HLA in healthy donors (dated by TCRdb to 2016 to 2017). Receptor libraries were prepared by the immunoSEQ multiplex PCR assay. For the multiplex PCR, a mixture combining 60 forward primers for TCR Vbeta segments and 13 reverse primers for TCR Jbeta segments was used. Here the immuneACCESS table is served through TCRdb, limited to in-frame sequences with V and J called. Missing clones are a known gap in these copies; in checked studies unresolved V genes cover under half, and the rest lacks a known reason. The sample includes some 120,000 clones, with roughly 82% observed a single time. The ten largest clonotypes hold about 10% of the sample. Sequencing input: PBMCs. The receptors here all came from a man between 40 and 49 years old in good health and CMV-seropositive.

This clone occurred a few times. The chain uses TRBV4-3 and TRBJ1-1, with unresolved D. CDR3 size: 13 residues. The germline V gene encodes CDR1 LGHNA and CDR2 YSLEER. V was trimmed by 0 bases and J by 7 bases, leaving 9 bases between them. This CDR3 is CASSQEAAGEAFF. In DNA, the CDR3 is TGCGCCAGCAGCCAAGAGGCCGCAGGTGAAGCTTTCTTT.

The chain combines TRBV7-2 with TRBJ1-1; D unclear. CDR3 length: 11 residues. CDR1 SGHTA and CDR2 FQGNSA come from the germline V gene. Trimming cost V 2 bases and J 6 bases, with 4 bases left between them. The CDR3 DNA reads as TGTGCCAGCAGCTTATTCTCTGAAGCTTTCTTT. Translation: CASSLFSEAFF.

The chain joins TRBV28 to TRBJ2-5, with 9 bases aligning to TRBD2. In germline, CDR1 is MDHEN, CDR2 SYDVKM. This CDR3 region has 18 residues. V lost 1 base, J lost 1 base, and 10 bases stayed unmatched. The CDR3 DNA reads as TGTGCCAGCAGTTTATTGGGGACTAGCCCGTATCTCCAAGAGACCCAGTACTTC. It translates to CASSLLGTSPYLQETQYF.

In the case of this clone: At one boundary the junction diverges from the germline segment, which might be a read error. The chain combines TRBV7-8 with TRBJ1-4; no definite D call. Germline V CDR1 and CDR2: SGHVS, FQNEAQ. This CDR3 region has 16 residues. The CDR3 protein is CASRPPGSATSEKLFF. The CDR3 coding sequence is TGTGCCAGCAGGCCCCCGGGGTCCGCAACTAGTGAAAAACTGTTTTTT.

The chain couples TRBV18 to TRBJ2-7, with 7 bases identical to TRBD1. There are 16 residues in the CDR3. The germline V gene encodes CDR1 KGHSH and CDR2 LQKENI. Trimming took 4 bases from V and 1 from J; bases not matched to a gene: 10. CDR3: CASSLPAGTASYEQYF. The CDR3 DNA sequence: TGTGCCAGCTCACTCCCTGCTGGGACAGCATCCTACGAGCAGTACTTC.

The chain employs TRBV9 and TRBJ2-7; tentatively, D is TRBD2 (5 bases). V shed 0 bases and J shed 2 bases, with 9 bases lying between them. This CDR3 comprises 14 residues. Per germline, CDR1 SGDLS and CDR2 YYNGEE. The CDR3 DNA reads TGTGCCAGCAGCGTAGCTCCGGGAACCTACGAGCAGTACTTC. Translation: CASSVAPGTYEQYF.

This chain uses TRBV9 with TRBJ2-7, with 7 positions matching TRBD2. There are 16 residues in the CDR3. Germline V gives CDR1 SGDLS, CDR2 YYNGEE. With 4 bases clipped from V and 3 bases from J, the junction kept 13 bases outside the gene matches. The chain's CDR3 is CASSPRGGDLDYEQYF. DNA for the CDR3: TGTGCCAGCAGCCCCCGGGGAGGGGACCTCGACTACGAGCAGTACTTC.

The chain combines TRBV27 with TRBJ2-1; D is uncertain. Trimming took off 5 bases at V and 0 bases at J, with 17 bases between the two ends. In germline, CDR1 is MNHEY, CDR2 SMNVEV (reference sequence). CDR3 length equals 17 residues. CDR3 sequence reads: CASSPLLRSNSYNEQFF. For the CDR3, the DNA is TGTGCCAGCAGTCCATTATTGCGGTCTAACTCCTACAATGAGCAGTTCTTC.

V and J are TRBV4-2 and TRBJ1-5, with D possibly matching TRBD1 (5 bases). This CDR3 region has 14 residues. CDR1 LGHNA and CDR2 YNFKEQ come from the germline V gene. The V end lost 3 bases, the J end lost 1 base, and 7 bases lay between the germline ends. CDR3 coding DNA: TGTGCCAGCAGCCATCAGGGAAGCAATCAGCCCCAGCATTTT. It is translated as CASSHQGSNQPQHF.

The table lists this clone with a count of one. The chain has TRBV4-3 and TRBJ2-1; D gene unclear. CDR3 size: 17 residues. V was trimmed by 0 bases and J by 0 bases, leaving 12 bases between them. The germline V gene has CDR1 LGHNA and CDR2 YSLEER. In nucleotides, the CDR3 is TGCGCCAGCAGCCAAGATCGGTTGCGGAGCTCCTACAATGAGCAGTTCTTC. Its protein is CASSQDRLRSSYNEQFF.

This clone was recorded only once. The genes are TRBV28 and TRBJ2-6; D not resolved. V gave up 5 bases and J gave up 1 base, with 6 bases separating them. The CDR3 runs 14 residues. The germline gives CDR1 MDHEN, CDR2 SYDVKM. Here the CDR3 reads CASSPQSGANVLTF. CDR3 nucleotides: TGTGCCAGCAGTCCGCAGTCTGGGGCCAACGTCCTGACTTTC.